This T cell receptor (beta chain) was recovered during a study of CXCR3-negative and CXCR3-positive naive CD8 T cells (dated by TCRdb to about 2019). Some background on the complete study: In total, 130 million to 150 million TRB reads were obtained, which works out to roughly 1.5 +/- 0.3 million reads per library. For the TRBV-TRBJ cluster analysis, the naive subsets came from 5 donors, while the memory cells came from 3 donors. The diversity and physicochemical repertoire analyses included ten to eleven donors pooled from two independent experiments. Study-wide findings and limitations: Compared with CXCR3-negative naive cells, CXCR3-positive naive cells had TRB CDR3s with higher hydrophobicity (lower Kidera factor 4), lower energy, and higher strength and volume indices. Similar TRBV-TRBJ usage was shown by naive CXCR3-negative and CXCR3-positive cells from the same donor, whereas distinct patterns were shown by memory cells. Because surface CD5, which has been linked to self-reactivity in mice, was comparable between naive subsets, TCR interaction strength was also inferred from TRB CDR3 physicochemical properties. CXCR3 expression partially decreased after cryopreservation, so most assays used freshly isolated PBMCs. Both naive subsets had comparably high repertoire diversity, while memory CD8+ T cells had much lower repertoire diversity.

The instrument given in TCRdb is NextSeq 550. The Human TCR Profiling Kit (MiLaboratory) was used to make UMI-labeled 5' RACE TRB cDNA libraries. cDNA synthesis used the entire amount of extracted RNA, and PCR amplification then used the entire amount of cDNA produced. The libraries were made side by side, with each library going through the same number of PCR cycles. On the authors' methods: MIGEC and MiXCR extracted about 53,000 +/- 10,000 unique UMI-labeled TRB cDNA molecules per library, requiring at least two reads per UMI. Each library averaged roughly 40,000 +/- 10,000 functional in-frame TRB CDR3 nucleotide clonotypes without stop codons. After each sample was downsampled to 5000 UMI-labeled TRB molecules, VDJtools was used to calculate diversity metrics such as normalized Shannon-Wiener and Chao1. For the central five CDR3 residues, VDJtools calculated physicochemical properties weighted by clonotype size, namely interaction energy, strength, volume and Kidera factor 4. Reads reprocessed by TCRdb are summarized as one entry per CDR3 protein sequence, and DNA is absent. It is TCRdb's table, rather than the study itself, that gives the V and J calls and clone size. The sample table gives some 140,000 distinct CDR3 sequences. Nearly 0.5% of the sample is in the top ten clones.

Comment on this clonotype: Its antigen target is currently unknown.

For every CD8+ T cell subset, approximately 330,000 cells were flow-sorted straight into RLT lysis buffer, and each subset was sorted in triplicate. To exclude memory contaminants, naive CD8+ T cells were stringently defined as CD45RO-CCR7+CD27+CD95-. Using standard density gradient centrifugation, peripheral blood mononuclear cells were isolated from buffy coats. A FACSAria III was used to flow-sort naive CD8+ T cells into CXCR3-negative and CXCR3-positive populations. Total RNA was extracted from sorted cells with an RNeasy Mini Kit. The CDR3 goes from the cysteine to the phenylalanine over 14 residues. The DNA is unrecorded. The germline V gene gives CDR1 as MNHEY and CDR2 as SVGAGI.

This TCR was recovered from a human donor in good health. Some clones in this sample may be carry-over from other donors' samples. Input material: naive CXCR3+ CD8+ T cells from blood. The sample's cell subset or site label, decoded: CD45RO-CCR7+CD27+CD95- naive CD8+ T cells expressing CXCR3 (TNR3+). The chain is assembled from TRBV6-5 and TRBJ2-5; with no DNA, the TCRdb D assignment of TRBD1 cannot be verified. The encoded CDR3 is CASSTGLRQETQYF.